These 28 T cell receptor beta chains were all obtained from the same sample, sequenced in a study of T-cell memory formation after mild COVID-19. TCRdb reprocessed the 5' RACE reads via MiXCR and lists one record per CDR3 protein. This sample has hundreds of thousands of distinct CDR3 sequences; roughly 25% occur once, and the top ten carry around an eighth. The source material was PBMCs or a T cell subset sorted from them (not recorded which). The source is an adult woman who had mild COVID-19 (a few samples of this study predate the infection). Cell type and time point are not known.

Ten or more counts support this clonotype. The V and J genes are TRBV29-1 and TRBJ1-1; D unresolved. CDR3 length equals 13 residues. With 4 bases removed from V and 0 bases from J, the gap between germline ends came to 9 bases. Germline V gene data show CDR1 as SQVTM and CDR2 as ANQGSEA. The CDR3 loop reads CSVVHSMNTEAFF. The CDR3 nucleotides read TGCAGCGTTGTTCACAGTATGAACACTGAAGCTTTCTTT. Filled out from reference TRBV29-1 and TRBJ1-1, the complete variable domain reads SAVISQKPSRDICQRGTSLTIQCQVDSQVTMMFWYRQQPGQSLTLIATANQGSEATYESGFVIDKFPISRPNLTFSTLTVSNMSPEDSSIYLCSVVHSMNTEAFFGQGTRLTVV.

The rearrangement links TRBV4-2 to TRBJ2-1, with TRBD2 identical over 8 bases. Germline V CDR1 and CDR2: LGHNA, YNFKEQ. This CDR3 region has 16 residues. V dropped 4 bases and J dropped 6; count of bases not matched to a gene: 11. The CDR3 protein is CASSLELAVVGNEQFF. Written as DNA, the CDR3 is TGTGCCAGCAGCCTAGAACTAGCGGTCGTTGGCAATGAGCAGTTCTTC.

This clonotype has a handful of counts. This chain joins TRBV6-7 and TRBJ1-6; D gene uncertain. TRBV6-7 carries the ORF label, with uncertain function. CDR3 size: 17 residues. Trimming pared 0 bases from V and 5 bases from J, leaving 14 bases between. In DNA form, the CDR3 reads TGTGCCAGCAGTTACTCGACGGCACCTACTGATAATTCACCCCTCCACTTT. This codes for CASSYSTAPTDNSPLHF.

The chain's CDR3 is CATSRQGGDTEAFF. The CDR3 DNA follows: TGTGCCACCAGCAGGCAGGGGGGTGACACTGAAGCTTTCTTT. The chain recombines TRBV15 with TRBJ1-1; 7 positions agree with TRBD1. The CDR3 runs 14 residues. Germline assignment: CDR1 LNHNV and CDR2 YYDKDF (reference sequence). With V trimmed by 3 bases and J by 3 bases, 4 bases remained unmatched.

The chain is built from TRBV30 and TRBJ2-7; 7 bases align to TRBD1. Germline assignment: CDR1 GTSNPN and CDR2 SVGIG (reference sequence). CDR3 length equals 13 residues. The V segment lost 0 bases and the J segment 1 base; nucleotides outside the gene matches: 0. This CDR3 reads CAWSVDRSYEQYF. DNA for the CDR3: TGTGCCTGGAGTGTGGACAGGTCCTACGAGCAGTACTTC.

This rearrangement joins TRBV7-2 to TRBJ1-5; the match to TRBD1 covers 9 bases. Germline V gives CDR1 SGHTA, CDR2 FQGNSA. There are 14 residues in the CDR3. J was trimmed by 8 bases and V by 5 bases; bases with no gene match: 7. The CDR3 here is CASSGTGGAEPQHF. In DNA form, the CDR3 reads TGTGCCAGCAGCGGTACAGGGGGCGCGGAGCCCCAGCATTTT. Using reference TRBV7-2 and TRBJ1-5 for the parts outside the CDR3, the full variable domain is GAGVSQSPSNKVTEKGKDVELRCDPISGHTALYWYRQSLGQGLEFLIYFQGNSAPDKSGLPSDRFSAERTGGSVSTLTIQRTQQEDSAVYLCASSGTGGAEPQHFGDGTRLSIL.

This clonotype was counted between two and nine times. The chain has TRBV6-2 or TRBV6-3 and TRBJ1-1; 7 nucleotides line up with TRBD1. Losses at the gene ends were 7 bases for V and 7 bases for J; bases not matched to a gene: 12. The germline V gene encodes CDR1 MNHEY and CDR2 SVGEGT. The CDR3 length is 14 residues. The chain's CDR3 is CASNRDSLGDEAFF. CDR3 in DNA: TGTGCCAGCAACCGGGACAGCTTAGGGGATGAAGCTTTCTTT.

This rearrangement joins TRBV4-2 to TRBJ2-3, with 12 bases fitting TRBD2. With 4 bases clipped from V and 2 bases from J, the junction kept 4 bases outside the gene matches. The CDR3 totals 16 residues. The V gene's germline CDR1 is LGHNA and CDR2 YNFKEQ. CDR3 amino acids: CASSPGLAGPTDTQYF. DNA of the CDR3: TGTGCCAGCAGCCCCGGACTAGCGGGACCCACAGATACGCAGTATTTT.

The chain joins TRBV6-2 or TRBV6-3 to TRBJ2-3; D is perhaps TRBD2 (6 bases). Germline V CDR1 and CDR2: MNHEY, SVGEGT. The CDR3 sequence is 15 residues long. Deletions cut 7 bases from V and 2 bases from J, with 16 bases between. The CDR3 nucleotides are TGTGCCAGCATCGACGGGGGTCCTGCCACAGATACGCAGTATTTT. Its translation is CASIDGGPATDTQYF.

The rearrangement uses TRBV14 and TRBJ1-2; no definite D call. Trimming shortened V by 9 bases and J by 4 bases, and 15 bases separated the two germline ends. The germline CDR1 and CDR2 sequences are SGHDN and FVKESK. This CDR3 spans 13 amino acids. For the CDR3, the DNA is TGTGCCAGTGTCGCGAACCTCCTCTATGGCTACACCTTC. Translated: CASVANLLYGYTF.

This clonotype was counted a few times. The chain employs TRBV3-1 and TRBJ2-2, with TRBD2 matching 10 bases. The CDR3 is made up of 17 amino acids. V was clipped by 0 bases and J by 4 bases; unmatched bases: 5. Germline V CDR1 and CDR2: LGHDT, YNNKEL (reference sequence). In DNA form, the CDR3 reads TGTGCCAGCAGCCAAGAGTCGCTAGCGGGAGTCACCGGGGAGCTGTTTTTT. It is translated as CASSQESLAGVTGELFF.

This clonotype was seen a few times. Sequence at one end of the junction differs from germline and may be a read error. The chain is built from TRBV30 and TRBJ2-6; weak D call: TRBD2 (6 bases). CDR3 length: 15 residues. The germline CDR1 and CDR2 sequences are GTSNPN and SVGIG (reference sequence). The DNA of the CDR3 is TGTGCCTGGAGCCAAGGAGGGGCTGGGGCCATCGTCCTGACTTTC. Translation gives CAWSQGGAGAIVLTF.

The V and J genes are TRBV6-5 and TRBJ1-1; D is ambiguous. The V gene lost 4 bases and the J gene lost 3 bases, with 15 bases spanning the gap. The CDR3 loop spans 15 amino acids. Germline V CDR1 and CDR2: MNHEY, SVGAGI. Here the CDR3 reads CASSSRSRKDTEAFF. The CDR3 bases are TGTGCCAGCAGTTCCCGGAGCAGGAAGGACACTGAAGCTTTCTTT.

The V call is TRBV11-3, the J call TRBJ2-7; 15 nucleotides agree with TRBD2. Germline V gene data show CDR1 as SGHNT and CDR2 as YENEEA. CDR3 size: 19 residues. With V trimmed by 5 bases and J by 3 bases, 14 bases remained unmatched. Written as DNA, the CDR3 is TGTGCCAGCAGCACCCGCAGGACTAGCGGGAGGGCCATGGACTACGAGCAGTACTTC. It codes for CASSTRRTSGRAMDYEQYF.

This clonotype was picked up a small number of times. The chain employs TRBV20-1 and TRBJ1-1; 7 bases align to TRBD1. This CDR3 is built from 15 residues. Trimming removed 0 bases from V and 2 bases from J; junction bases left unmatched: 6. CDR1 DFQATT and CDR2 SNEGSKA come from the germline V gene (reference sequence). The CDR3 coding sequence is TGCAGTGCTAGAGATTCCGGGACAGAAAACACTGAAGCTTTCTTT. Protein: CSARDSGTENTEAFF.

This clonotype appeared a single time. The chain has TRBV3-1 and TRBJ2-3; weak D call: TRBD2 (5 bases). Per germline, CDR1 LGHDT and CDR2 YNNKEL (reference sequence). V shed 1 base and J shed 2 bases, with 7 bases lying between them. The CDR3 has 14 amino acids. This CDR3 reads CASSQGGFTDTQYF. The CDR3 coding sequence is TGTGCCAGCAGCCAAGGCGGGTTCACAGATACGCAGTATTTT.

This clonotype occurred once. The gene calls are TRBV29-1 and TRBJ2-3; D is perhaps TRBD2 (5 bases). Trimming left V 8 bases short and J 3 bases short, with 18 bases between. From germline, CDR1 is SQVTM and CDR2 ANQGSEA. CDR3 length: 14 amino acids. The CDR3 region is CSFSLKRVTDTQYF. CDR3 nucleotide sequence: TGCAGCTTTAGCCTGAAGAGGGTGACAGATACGCAGTATTTT.

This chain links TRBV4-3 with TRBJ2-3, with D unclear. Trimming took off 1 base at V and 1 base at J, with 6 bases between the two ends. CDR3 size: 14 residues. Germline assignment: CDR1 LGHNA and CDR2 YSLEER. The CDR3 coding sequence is TGCGCCAGCAGCCAAGGCGGCCGCACAGATACGCAGTATTTT. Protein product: CASSQGGRTDTQYF.

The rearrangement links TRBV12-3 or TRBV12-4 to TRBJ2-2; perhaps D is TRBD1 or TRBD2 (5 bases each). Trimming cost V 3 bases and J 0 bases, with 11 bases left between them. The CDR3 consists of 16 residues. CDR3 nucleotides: TGTGCCAGCAGTTTTTCGGGGCTCGCGAACACCGGGGAGCTGTTTTTT. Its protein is CASSFSGLANTGELFF.

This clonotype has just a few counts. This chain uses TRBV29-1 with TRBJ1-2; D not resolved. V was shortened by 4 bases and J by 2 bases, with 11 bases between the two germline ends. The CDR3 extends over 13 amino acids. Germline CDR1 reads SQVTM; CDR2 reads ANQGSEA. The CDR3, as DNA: TGCAGCGTTGTAAGCCGGGGAAACTATGGCTACACCTTC. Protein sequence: CSVVSRGNYGYTF. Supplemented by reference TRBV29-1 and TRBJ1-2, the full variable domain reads SAVISQKPSRDICQRGTSLTIQCQVDSQVTMMFWYRQQPGQSLTLIATANQGSEATYESGFVIDKFPISRPNLTFSTLTVSNMSPEDSSIYLCSVVSRGNYGYTFGSGTRLTVV.

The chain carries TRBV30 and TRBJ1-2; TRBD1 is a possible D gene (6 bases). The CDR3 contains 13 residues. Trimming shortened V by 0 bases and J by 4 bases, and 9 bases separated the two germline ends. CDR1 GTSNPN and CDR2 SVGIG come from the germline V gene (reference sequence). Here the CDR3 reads CAWSVQGIYGYTF. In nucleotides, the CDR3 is TGTGCCTGGAGTGTTCAGGGGATCTATGGCTACACCTTC. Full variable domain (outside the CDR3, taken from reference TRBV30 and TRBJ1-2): SQTIHQWPATLVQPVGSPLSLECTVEGTSNPNLYWYRQAAGRGLQLLFYSVGIGQISSEVPQNLSASRPQDRQFILSSKKLLLSDSGFYLCAWSVQGIYGYTFGSGTRLTVV.

CDR3 amino acids: CASSRDRISGANVLTF. CDR3 DNA: TGTGCCAGCAGCCGTGATAGGATATCTGGGGCCAACGTCCTGACTTTC. This chain uses TRBV11-2 with TRBJ2-6, with D unresolved. Germline loops: CDR1 SGHAT, CDR2 FQNNGV. The length of the CDR3 is 16 residues. V lost 5 bases, J lost 1 base, and 12 bases lay in between.

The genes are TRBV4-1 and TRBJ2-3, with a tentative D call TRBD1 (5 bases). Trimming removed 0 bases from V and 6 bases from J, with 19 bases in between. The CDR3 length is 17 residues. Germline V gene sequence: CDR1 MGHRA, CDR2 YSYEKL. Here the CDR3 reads CASSQEWGGRGWDTQYF. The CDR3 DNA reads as TGCGCCAGCAGCCAAGAGTGGGGCGGTAGGGGCTGGGATACGCAGTATTTT.

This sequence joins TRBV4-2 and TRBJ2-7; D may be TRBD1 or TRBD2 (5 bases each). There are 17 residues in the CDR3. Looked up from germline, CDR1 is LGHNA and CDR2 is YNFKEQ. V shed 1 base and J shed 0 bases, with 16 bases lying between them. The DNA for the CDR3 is TGTGCCAGCAGCCAAGGCGTCCCGGGACGGCTCTCCTACGAGCAGTACTTC. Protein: CASSQGVPGRLSYEQYF.

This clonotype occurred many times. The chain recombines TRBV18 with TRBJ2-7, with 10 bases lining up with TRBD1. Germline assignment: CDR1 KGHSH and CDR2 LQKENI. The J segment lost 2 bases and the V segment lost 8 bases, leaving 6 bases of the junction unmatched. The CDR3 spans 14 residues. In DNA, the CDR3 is TGTGCCAGCAGCCCGGGACAGGGGACCTACGAGCAGTACTTC. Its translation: CASSPGQGTYEQYF.

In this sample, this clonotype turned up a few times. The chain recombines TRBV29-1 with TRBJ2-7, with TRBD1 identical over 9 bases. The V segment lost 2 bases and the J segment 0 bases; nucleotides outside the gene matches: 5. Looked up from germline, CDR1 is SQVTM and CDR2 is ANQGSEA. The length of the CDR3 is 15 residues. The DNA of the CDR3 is TGCAGCGTTGAAACCGGACAGGGGACCTCCTACGAGCAGTACTTC. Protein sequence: CSVETGQGTSYEQYF.

The CDR3 DNA sequence: TGTGCCAGCAGCTACAGAACAGGGGGCGGCACAGATACGCAGTATTTT. This gives the protein CASSYRTGGGTDTQYF. The chain employs TRBV7-2 and TRBJ2-3; 9 bases are a match to TRBD1. The V gene's germline CDR1 is SGHTA and CDR2 FQGNSA. V lost 4 bases and J lost 1; bases outside the gene matches: 6. The CDR3 totals 16 residues. Complete variable domain (other parts from reference TRBV7-2 and TRBJ2-3): GAGVSQSPSNKVTEKGKDVELRCDPISGHTALYWYRQSLGQGLEFLIYFQGNSAPDKSGLPSDRFSAERTGGSVSTLTIQRTQQEDSAVYLCASSYRTGGGTDTQYFGPGTRLTVL.

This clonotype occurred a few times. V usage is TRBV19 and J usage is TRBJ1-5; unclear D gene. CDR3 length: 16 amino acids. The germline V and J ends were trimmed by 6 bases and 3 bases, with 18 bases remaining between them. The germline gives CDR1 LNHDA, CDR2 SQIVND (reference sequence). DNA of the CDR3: TGTGCCAGTAGCCGTCCTCTGCGGGGTAACAATCAGCCCCAGCATTTT. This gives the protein CASSRPLRGNNQPQHF.